The 8 T cell receptor beta chains below all came from one sample that was sequenced in a study of T cells in Graves' hyperthyroidism and ophthalmopathy (dated by TCRdb to about 2019). The library was built by means of multiplex PCR. The instrument was an Illumina HiSeq 2000. TCR beta CDR3 regions were amplified from RNA transcripts. The TCR CDR3 was subjected to a first round of RT-PCR using the HTBI primer set and the Qiagen OneStep RT-PCR kit. The raw public reads went through TCRdb reprocessing: fastp at Q25, MiXCR clone calling, in-frame beta chains kept. Every entry covers one CDR3 protein and lists the most common genes and DNA from its rows. The table for this sample lists about 640,000 distinct CDR3 sequences; around 21% of them were counted only once. Of the sample, 34% falls within the top ten clones. The sample comprised blood. The origin of the receptors is a man under 40 with Graves' ophthalmopathy.

This clonotype has a count of ten or more. The chain is built from TRBV28 and TRBJ1-2, with TRBD1 as a possible D gene (5 bases). The length of the CDR3 is 14 residues. V was clipped by 4 bases and J by 0 bases, with 9 bases between them. CDR1 and CDR2 from the germline V gene are MDHEN and SYDVKM. The CDR3 sequence: CASSWGTSNYGYTF. The CDR3 DNA follows: TGTGCCAGCAGTTGGGGCACCTCTAACTATGGCTACACCTTC.

J is TRBJ1-6 and V is TRBV6-6; D call uncertain. The V end lost 2 bases, the J end lost 13 bases, and 15 bases lay between the germline ends. In germline, CDR1 is MNHNY, CDR2 SVGAGI (reference sequence). The CDR3 spans 14 residues. Written as DNA, the CDR3 is TGTGCCAGCAGTTACACCGGCGTCAGTTCTCCCCTCCACTTT. It yields the protein CASSYTGVSSPLHF.

Only a few counts were recorded for this clonotype. This sequence joins TRBV29-1 and TRBJ1-1; 7 nucleotides match TRBD1. The ends lost 6 bases at V and 0 bases at J; junction bases unmatched: 4. This CDR3 has 13 residues. CDR1 and CDR2 from the germline V gene are SQVTM and ANQGSEA. The CDR3 is CSVQGGLNTEAFF. The CDR3 DNA follows: TGCAGCGTCCAGGGGGGGCTGAACACTGAAGCTTTCTTT.

This clonotype appeared a few times. The chain employs TRBV20-1 and TRBJ1-2; D possibly corresponds to TRBD1 (5 bases). The V gene lost 0 bases and the J gene lost 5 bases, with 10 bases spanning the gap. Germline V gene lookup returns CDR1 DFQATT and CDR2 SNEGSKA (reference sequence). The CDR3 loop spans 13 amino acids. The CDR3 DNA follows: TGCAGTGCTAGAGACCGAGACAGTTATGGCTACACCTTC. Its translation is CSARDRDSYGYTF.

The chain links TRBV15 to TRBJ2-5; D not certain. Germline loops: CDR1 LNHNV, CDR2 YYDKDF (reference sequence). CDR3 length: 14 amino acids. Trimming removed 4 bases at V and 2 bases at J, with 11 bases between. CDR3 sequence reads: CATSTLAVQETQYF. DNA for the CDR3: TGTGCCACCAGCACCTTGGCGGTTCAAGAGACCCAGTACTTC.

This clonotype was counted many times. This chain uses TRBV11-2 with TRBJ2-7, with 10 positions matching TRBD2. Losses at the gene ends were 4 bases for V and 4 bases for J; bases not matched to a gene: 13. Germline lookup yields CDR1 SGHAT and CDR2 FQNNGV. CDR3 length equals 17 residues. The CDR3, as DNA: TGTGCCAGCAGCTCGATGACCACTAGCGGGAAGAAATACGAGCAGTACTTC. Its protein is CASSSMTTSGKKYEQYF.

Here the CDR3 DNA reads TGTGCCAGCAGGCCTACAGCTAGCGGGAGGGAGTTCTTC. Translation gives CASRPTASGREFF. This chain joins TRBV27 and TRBJ2-1; 12 positions agree with TRBD2. The CDR3 runs to 13 residues. Per germline, CDR1 MNHEY and CDR2 SMNVEV (reference sequence). V lost 6 bases to trimming and J lost 14 bases; unmatched junction nucleotides: 8.

With respect to this clonotype: This may arise from a read error, as a much more abundant clone is one base away. The chain is built from TRBV6-2 or TRBV6-3 and TRBJ2-7; 12 nucleotides align to TRBD2. Per the germline V gene, CDR1 is MNHEY and CDR2 is SVGEGT. CDR3 length: 14 residues. The V segment lost 6 bases and the J segment 4 bases; nucleotides outside the gene matches: 4. The CDR3 bases are TGTGCCAGCAGCCGACTAGCGGGAGAATACGAGCAGTACTTC. It codes for CASSRLAGEYEQYF.